The sequence of this T cell receptor (beta chain) was determined in a study of T cell repertoires in ileal Crohn's disease. Study-wide context: Thiopurines (approximately 10) or anti-TNF agents (roughly 17) were given postoperatively to about half. Study-level points and caveats: Sorted CD8 T cells held more high-frequency clones than CD4. Compared with non-smokers, active smokers at surgery showed more clonal expansions.

CDR1 and CDR2 from the germline V gene are MNHEY and SMNVEV (reference sequence). V gave up 0 bases and J gave up 4 bases; unmatched junction bases: 9. There are 17 residues in the CDR3. Of note for this clone: Antigen unknown.

Profiling relied on immunoSEQ multiplex PCR, and the TCRdb table lists in-frame clones only, not all of them. This table has more than 9,000 clones, around 81% appearing once. The sequence derives from an adult with Crohn's disease. Sequencing used ileal tissue. The chain couples TRBV27 to TRBJ1-2, with 9 bases lining up with TRBD1. As DNA, the CDR3 is TGTGCCAGCAGTTTATCGCCGGGACAGGGTCTAGTCTATGGCTACACCTTC. This codes for CASSLSPGQGLVYGYTF.